This T cell receptor beta chain was retrieved from a study of tumor-infiltrating lymphocytes in primary liver carcinoma. Whole-study context: All patients, whether men or women, fell within 30 to 69 years of age. Lesions, classed as T1-T3 N0M0, spanned about 4 to 10 cm across.

Germline CDR1 SGHAT, CDR2 FQDESV (reference sequence). The CDR3 is 14 residues long. The study co-extracted DNA and RNA from 20-30 mg of unsorted bulk tissue. Treatment-naive at the time, the patients had chronic HBV infection. The investigators made TCR beta cDNA from about 510 ng total RNA, using a constant-region primer. Libraries covering TCR beta were generated through three nested multiplex PCR rounds (using a slightly modified ARM-PCR). Use of TRBV1-TRBV30 forward primers with a C-beta reverse primer characterized the first two PCR rounds, which lasted ten to eleven cycles each. TCRdb itself ran the multiplex PCR reads through MiXCR, one entry per CDR3 protein. The sample shows roughly 40,000 distinct CDR3 sequences, roughly 75% of them seen only once.

The sample taken for sequencing was tumor-adjacent normal liver tissue. The chain links TRBV11-1 to TRBJ2-7; TRBD1 or TRBD2 may be the D gene (5 bases each). This TCR derives from a young woman with primary liver carcinoma and hepatitis B virus infection. The CDR3 sequence: CTSSLATASYEQYF. The CDR3 DNA reads TGTACAAGCAGCTTAGCGACAGCGTCCTACGAGCAGTACTTC.